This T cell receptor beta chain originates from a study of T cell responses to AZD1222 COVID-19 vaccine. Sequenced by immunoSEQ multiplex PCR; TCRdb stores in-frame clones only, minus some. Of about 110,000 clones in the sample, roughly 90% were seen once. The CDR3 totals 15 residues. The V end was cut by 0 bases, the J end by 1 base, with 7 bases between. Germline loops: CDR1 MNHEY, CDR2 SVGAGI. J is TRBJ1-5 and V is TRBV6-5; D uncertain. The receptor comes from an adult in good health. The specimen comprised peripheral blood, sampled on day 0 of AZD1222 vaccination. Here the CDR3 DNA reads TGTGCCAGCAGTTACTCCCCGACAAGCAATCAGCCCCAGCATTTT. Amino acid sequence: CASSYSPTSNQPQHF.